These 30 T cell receptor beta chains share one sample of origin, sequenced in a study of blood T cell repertoires in COVID-19. The assay was immunoSEQ multiplex PCR, and TCRdb's table has in-frame clones only and misses some. The table records 370,000 or so clones, around 84% of them present only once. The sequencing input was peripheral blood. These receptor sequences come from a human donor with acute or convalescent COVID-19. The donor label of this sample is uncertain.

The CDR3 loop reads CSVRAGTLNTEAFF. CDR3 coding DNA: TGCAGCGTGCGTGCCGGGACACTGAACACTGAAGCTTTCTTT. The rearrangement uses TRBV29-1 and TRBJ1-1; D is possibly TRBD1 (6 bases). Germline lookup yields CDR1 SQVTM and CDR2 ANQGSEA. V was trimmed by 6 bases and J by 0 bases, leaving 14 bases between them. The length of the CDR3 is 14 residues.

The chain links TRBV3-1 (or the pseudogene TRBV3-2) to TRBJ1-3; D not certain. V lost 6 bases to trimming and J lost 0 bases, with 12 bases between them. The germline CDR1 and CDR2 sequences are LGHDT and YNNKEL (reference sequence). CDR3 size: 15 residues. The CDR3 nucleotides are TGTGCCAGCAGTTCGACGGAGCGCTCTGGAAACACCATATATTTT. The encoded protein is CASSSTERSGNTIYF.

The chain has TRBV6-5 and TRBJ2-1, with a tentative D call TRBD2 (6 bases). Germline CDR1 reads MNHEY; CDR2 reads SVGAGI. Trimming left V 7 bases short and J 9 bases short, with 16 bases between. This CDR3 is 13 amino acids long. DNA of the CDR3: TGTGCCAGCATGTCTAGCGTTTGGGGTGAGCAGTTCTTC. Amino acid sequence: CASMSSVWGEQFF.

This clone was seen repeatedly, ten times or more. This sample also contains other DNA sequences that code for the same CDR3. The chain recombines TRBV3-1 (or the pseudogene TRBV3-2) with TRBJ1-1, with 10 bases aligning to TRBD1. V was pared by 4 bases and J by 1 base, with 0 bases of the junction left unmatched. CDR1 and CDR2 from the germline V gene are LGHDT and YNNKEL (reference sequence). The CDR3 covers 14 residues. The chain's CDR3 is CASSRTGGNTEAFF. The CDR3 DNA follows: TGTGCCAGCAGCCGGACAGGGGGGAACACTGAAGCTTTCTTT.

This chain connects TRBV4-2 to TRBJ2-1; no clear D. V lost 0 bases and J lost 10, with 13 bases in between. The V gene's germline CDR1 is LGHNA and CDR2 YNFKEQ. The length of the CDR3 is 14 residues. In nucleotides, the CDR3 is TGTGCCAGCAGCCAAGACAGGCTATCTGGGGAGCAGTTCTTC. This translates into CASSQDRLSGEQFF.

The rearrangement links TRBV21-1 to TRBJ1-4. TRBV21-1 is a listed pseudogene. This CDR3 comprises 15 residues. CDR3 bases: TGTGCCAGCTTCTTTGGGGGGGGAGGTAGGAAAAAACTGTTTTTT. Amino acids: CASFFGGGGRKKLFF.

The rearrangement links TRBV5-1 to TRBJ1-6, with D unresolved. Trimming took 5 bases from V and 4 from J, leaving 10 bases between them. CDR1 and CDR2 (germline): SGHRS, YFSETQ. The CDR3 consists of 14 residues. The CDR3 loop is CASRPGHYNSPLHF. CDR3 sequence (DNA): TGCGCCAGCAGGCCGGGTCATTATAATTCACCCCTCCACTTT. The full variable domain, with the rest looked up from reference TRBV5-1 and TRBJ1-6, is KAGVTQTPRYLIKTRGQQVTLSCSPISGHRSVSWYQQTPGQGLQFLFEYFSETQRNKGNFPGRFSGRQFSNSRSEMNVSTLELGDSALYLCASRPGHYNSPLHFGNGTRLTVT.

The J gene is TRBJ1-1, the V gene TRBV6-5; 8 nucleotides line up with TRBD1. V dropped 0 bases and J dropped 11; count of bases not matched to a gene: 5. The CDR3 is made up of 13 amino acids. Germline V gene lookup returns CDR1 MNHEY and CDR2 SVGAGI. CDR3 coding DNA: TGTGCCAGCAGTTACTCCGGACAGGGTGGTGCTTTCTTT. Amino acid sequence: CASSYSGQGGAFF.

This clone was counted between two and nine times. The chain recombines TRBV30 with TRBJ1-1; the match to TRBD1 covers 8 bases. CDR1 and CDR2 from the germline V gene are GTSNPN and SVGIG (reference sequence). The CDR3 has 13 residues. J was trimmed by 0 bases and V by 7 bases; bases with no gene match: 4. CDR3 sequence (DNA): TGTGCCTTTAGGACAGGGATGAACACTGAAGCTTTCTTT. This codes for CAFRTGMNTEAFF. Full variable domain (rest looked up from reference TRBV30 and TRBJ1-1): SQTIHQWPATLVQPVGSPLSLECTVEGTSNPNLYWYRQAAGRGLQLLFYSVGIGQISSEVPQNLSASRPQDRQFILSSKKLLLSDSGFYLCAFRTGMNTEAFFGQGTRLTVV.

This chain connects TRBV27 to TRBJ1-2; D remains ambiguous. Germline assignment: CDR1 MNHEY and CDR2 SMNVEV (reference sequence). CDR3 length: 14 residues. V dropped 6 bases and J dropped 8 bases, with 19 bases sitting between them. CDR3 nucleotide sequence: TGTGCCAGCAGAGACCCCAGGAATCCCTGGGGCTACACCTTC. Protein sequence: CASRDPRNPWGYTF.

This clone was picked up a small number of times. CDR3 coding DNA: TGTGCCAGCAGTTCCGACGCAGGGACATCACCCCTCCACTTT. Protein product: CASSSDAGTSPLHF. This chain connects TRBV6-6 to TRBJ1-6; D is perhaps TRBD1 (6 bases). The CDR3 covers 14 residues. The V end lost 4 bases, the J end lost 10 bases, and 14 bases lay between the germline ends. Germline V lookup: CDR1 MNHNY, CDR2 SVGAGI (reference sequence).

This clone was seen only a few times. The chain is built from TRBV5-1 and TRBJ1-4, with D maybe TRBD1 (5 bases). The length of the CDR3 is 14 residues. Germline CDR1 reads SGHRS; CDR2 reads YFSETQ. Trimming shortened V by 0 bases and J by 7 bases, and 10 bases separated the two germline ends. The CDR3 DNA is TGCGCCAGCAGCTTGGGGCAGGGTTTTGAAAAACTGTTTTTT. It yields the protein CASSLGQGFEKLFF.

J is TRBJ1-2 and V is TRBV2, with TRBD1 identical over 10 bases. Germline V lookup: CDR1 SNHLY, CDR2 FYNNEI. The V and J ends lost 10 bases and 7 bases, in that order; junction bases with no gene match: 6. The CDR3 is 12 amino acids. The CDR3 spells CAKGQGILGYTF. As DNA, the CDR3 is TGTGCCAAGGGACAGGGGATCCTTGGCTACACCTTC.

The V and J genes are TRBV4-2 and TRBJ1-2; 8 bases fit TRBD1. This CDR3 is 18 amino acids long. The trim removed 4 bases at V and 4 bases at J, leaving 17 bases unmatched. The germline gives CDR1 LGHNA, CDR2 YNFKEQ. As DNA, the CDR3 is TGTGCCAGCAGCCGCCCCGACCGGGACAGGCAATCAATCTATGGCTACACCTTC. Encoded protein: CASSRPDRDRQSIYGYTF.

The table lists this clone with a few counts. The chain links TRBV7-8 to TRBJ1-4; TRBD1 might be the D (6 bases). The CDR3 totals 14 residues. Trimming took off 6 bases at V and 8 bases at J, with 16 bases between the two ends. The germline gives CDR1 SGHVS, CDR2 FQNEAQ. Here the CDR3 DNA reads TGTGCCAGCAGACCGGGACACTGGGAGGAAAAACTGTTTTTT. It codes for CASRPGHWEEKLFF.

V usage is TRBV7-8 and J usage is TRBJ2-3; 7 bases are a match to TRBD1. The CDR3 is 19 amino acids. Germline CDR1 and CDR2: SGHVS and FQNEAQ. Unmatched junction bases numbered 22, after V lost 7 bases and J lost 3 bases. The CDR3 DNA follows: TGTGCCAGCACACCGCCAGGGTCCGGGTTGAGGGGGCAGACAGATACGCAGTATTTT. Translated, it gives CASTPPGSGLRGQTDTQYF.

This chain links TRBV5-4 with TRBJ1-4; TRBD1 might be the D (6 bases). Germline lookup yields CDR1 SGHNT and CDR2 YYREEE (reference sequence). This CDR3 has 17 residues. Trimming removed 0 bases from V and 5 bases from J, with 17 bases in between. The CDR3 nucleotides are TGTGCCAGCAGCTTGGGTTTGGGCGGGGGACAAAATGAAAAACTGTTTTTT. Translated, it gives CASSLGLGGGQNEKLFF. The full variable domain, rest sourced from reference TRBV5-4 and TRBJ1-4, is ETGVTQSPTHLIKTRGQQVTLRCSSQSGHNTVSWYQQALGQGPQFIFQYYREEENGRGNFPPRFSGLQFPNYSSELNVNALELDDSALYLCASSLGLGGGQNEKLFFGSGTQLSVL.

This clone was seen a handful of times. The genes are TRBV20-1 and TRBJ1-1; TRBD1 matches 9 bases. With 3 bases clipped from V and 5 bases from J, the junction kept 16 bases outside the gene matches. From germline, CDR1 is DFQATT and CDR2 SNEGSKA (reference sequence). The CDR3 runs 17 residues. As DNA, the CDR3 is TGCAGTGCTAGTGGCTCCGGGACAGGGCGGGGGAGGACTGAAGCTTTCTTT. It yields the protein CSASGSGTGRGRTEAFF.

The V call is TRBV2, the J call TRBJ1-5; 7 bases fit TRBD1. CDR3 length: 15 residues. Germline trimming cut 7 bases from V and 2 bases from J; bases unmatched to any gene: 8. CDR1 SNHLY and CDR2 FYNNEI come from the germline V gene. CDR3 residues: CASTTDRVGNQPQHF. The DNA for the CDR3 is TGTGCCAGCACCACCGACAGGGTCGGCAATCAGCCCCAGCATTTT.

The gene calls are TRBV20-1 and TRBJ2-1; TRBD1 aligns across 9 bases. Germline V lookup: CDR1 DFQATT, CDR2 SNEGSKA (reference sequence). This CDR3 has 15 residues. After removal of 3 bases from V and 2 bases from J, the junction contained 5 bases not matched to a gene. The CDR3 DNA is TGCAGTGCTAGTTACAGGGGGCTTCCCTACAATGAGCAGTTCTTC. Encoded protein: CSASYRGLPYNEQFF.

In its sample, this clone was seen once. This rearrangement joins TRBV7-9 to TRBJ2-7, with 9 bases lining up with TRBD1. The germline V gene has CDR1 SEHNR and CDR2 FQNEAQ (reference sequence). V gave up 5 bases and J gave up 7 bases; unmatched junction bases: 9. The CDR3 extends over 14 amino acids. CDR3 DNA: TGTGCCAGCAGCAGCAGACAGGGGGTATGGGAGCAGTACTTC. Translated, it gives CASSSRQGVWEQYF.

This sequence joins TRBV19 and TRBJ2-4; 8 bases are a match to TRBD1. Trimming at V came to 3 bases and at J to 14 bases, leaving 18 bases not matched to a gene. Germline values: CDR1 LNHDA, CDR2 SQIVND (reference sequence). There are 16 residues in the CDR3. CDR3 amino acids: CASSISSGGARGAEYF. The CDR3 DNA is TGTGCCAGTAGTATTAGCTCAGGGGGCGCGAGGGGCGCTGAGTACTTC.

The chain combines TRBV2 with TRBJ2-1; TRBD2 is a possible D gene (5 bases). V lost 8 bases and J lost 9, with 14 bases in between. The CDR3 loop spans 12 amino acids. Germline V gives CDR1 SNHLY, CDR2 FYNNEI. The CDR3 protein is CASLKGGFEQFF. The DNA for the CDR3 is TGTGCCAGCCTTAAAGGAGGTTTTGAGCAGTTCTTC.

The chain links TRBV3-1 (or the pseudogene TRBV3-2) to TRBJ2-3; 12 bases match TRBD2. V trimming: 7 bases; J trimming: 0 bases; junction bases outside the gene matches: 5. Germline lookup yields CDR1 LGHDT and CDR2 YNNKEL (reference sequence). CDR3 length: 16 residues. The CDR3 bases are TGTGCCAGCACCCGACTAGCGGGGGCGAGCACAGATACGCAGTATTTT. Amino acids: CASTRLAGASTDTQYF.

This clone was found once. Additional DNA sequences in this sample encode the identical CDR3. This chain uses TRBV19 with TRBJ1-6; 8 bases map to TRBD1. The V and J ends lost 2 bases and 7 bases, in that order; junction bases with no gene match: 1. This CDR3 is built from 14 residues. Germline CDR1 and CDR2: LNHDA and SQIVND (reference sequence). CDR3 nucleotides: TGTGCCAGTAGTATACAGGGGGCAAATTCACCCCTCCACTTT. Protein sequence: CASSIQGANSPLHF.

This clone was counted at least ten times. The V and J genes are TRBV12-3 or TRBV12-4 and TRBJ2-7, with a weak D call TRBD1 (5 bases). This CDR3 contains 13 residues. The V gene lost 3 bases and the J gene lost 3 bases, with 9 bases spanning the gap. The CDR3 DNA is TGTGCCAGCAGTTTCCTCGACAGCTACGAGCAGTACTTC. It codes for CASSFLDSYEQYF.

The chain has TRBV10-2 and TRBJ2-3, with TRBD2 as a possible D gene (7 bases). The length of the CDR3 is 14 residues. From germline, CDR1 is WSHSY and CDR2 SAAADI. Trimming shortened V by 8 bases and J by 6 bases, and 18 bases separated the two germline ends. The CDR3 loop is CASVMGGPRDTQYF. The CDR3 DNA reads TGCGCCAGCGTGATGGGGGGGCCTCGGGATACGCAGTATTTT.

For the CDR3, the DNA is TGTGCCAGCAGCTTAGCGGGCCGGACTAACACCGGGGAGCTGTTTTTT. Translated: CASSLAGRTNTGELFF. The J gene is TRBJ2-2, the V gene TRBV7-6; a weak D match, TRBD2 (5 bases). The V end lost 0 bases, the J end lost 2 bases, and 10 bases lay between the germline ends. Per the germline V gene, CDR1 is SGHVS and CDR2 is FNYEAQ. The CDR3 consists of 16 residues.

This rearrangement joins TRBV2 to TRBJ1-5; D uncertain. Germline CDR1 SNHLY, CDR2 FYNNEI. Trimming left V 6 bases short and J 6 bases short, with 9 bases between. This CDR3 has 12 residues. Written as DNA, the CDR3 is TGTGCCAGCAGGGCGGGAAGTCAGCCCCAGCATTTT. Encoded protein: CASRAGSQPQHF. The variable domain in full, with the rest retrieved from reference TRBV2 and TRBJ1-5, is EPEVTQTPSHQVTQMGQEVILRCVPISNHLYFYWYRQILGQKVEFLVSFYNNEISEKSEIFDDQFSVERPDGSNFTLKIRSTKLEDSAMYFCASRAGSQPQHFGDGTRLSIL.

The J gene is TRBJ1-6, the V gene TRBV2, with 7 bases matching TRBD1. The CDR3 runs to 15 residues. V dropped 7 bases and J dropped 9; count of bases not matched to a gene: 12. Germline V gives CDR1 SNHLY, CDR2 FYNNEI. CDR3 nucleotides: TGTGCCAGCACCCCCCGACAGGGTTCCCTTTCACCCCTCCACTTT. This gives the protein CASTPRQGSLSPLHF.